A selection of T cell receptor beta chains follows, all from one sample in a study of blood T cell repertoires in COVID-19. Only in-frame clones appear in the TCRdb table, and some are missing; sequencing was by immunoSEQ multiplex PCR. The sample has approximately 150,000 clones; roughly nine tenths are singletons. Sequencing used peripheral blood. Receptor source: an older woman with active or convalescent COVID-19. Both conserved end residues are part of each CDR3. The D gene is left open where the match is weak. Clone size, where shown, is once, few, many, or a class for clones that have expanded.

>TRBJ1-4|.|TRBV2|TRBD1
CASTEQGPINEKLFF
TGTGCCAGCACTGAACAGGGGCCGATTAATGAAAAACTGTTTTTT
>TRBJ2-7|once|TRBV7-2|.
CASSPSSEQYF
TGTGCCAGCAGCCCCTCTAGCGAGCAGTACTTC
>TRBJ2-7|once|TRBV4-3|TRBD2
CASSQYGEGRYEQYF
TGCGCCAGCAGCCAGTACGGGGAGGGGAGGTACGAGCAGTACTTC
>TRBJ2-1|few|TRBV5-8|.
CASSFYGGYNEQFF
TGTGCCAGCAGCTTCTACGGGGGATACAATGAGCAGTTCTTC
>TRBJ1-1|.|TRBV4-3|.
CASSLEGRAFF
TGCGCCAGCAGCCTAGAGGGGCGAGCTTTCTTT
>TRBJ2-3|.|TRBV18|TRBD1
CASSPLGQSTDTQYF
TGTGCCAGCTCACCACTGGGACAGAGCACAGATACGCAGTATTTT
>TRBJ2-1|.|TRBV9|TRBD1
CASSPEQGASYNEQFF
TGTGCCAGCAGCCCCGAACAGGGGGCGTCCTACAATGAGCAGTTCTTC
>TRBJ2-7|.|TRBV7-2|.
CASSFSPPVTYEQYF
TGTGCCAGCAGCTTCTCCCCCCCGGTTACCTACGAGCAGTACTTC
>TRBJ2-3|.|TRBV5-1|TRBD2
CASSLASGVSTDTQYF
TGCGCCAGCAGCTTGGCTAGCGGGGTGAGCACAGATACGCAGTATTTT
>TRBJ2-3|.|TRBV1|.
CTSSQERGRGGTDTQYF
TGCACCAGCAGCCAAGAACGGGGCCGCGGGGGCACAGATACGCAGTATTTT
>TRBJ1-1|.|TRBV19|.
CASSGSGLSNTEAFF
TGTGCCAGTAGTGGATCGGGACTTTCGAACACTGAAGCTTTCTTT
>TRBJ1-1|.|TRBV5-5|.
CASSLGGNTEAFF
TGTGCCAGCAGCCTAGGGGGGAACACTGAAGCTTTCTTT
>TRBJ1-1|.|TRBV19|TRBD1
CASSRTGGTEAFF
TGTGCCAGTAGTAGAACAGGGGGCACTGAAGCTTTCTTT
>TRBJ2-1|once|TRBV6-5|TRBD2
CASSYSAGGHYNEQFF
TGTGCCAGCAGTTACTCTGCGGGGGGTCACTACAATGAGCAGTTCTTC
>TRBJ1-4|.|TRBV19|.
CASEDGAGAGEKLFF
TGTGCCAGTGAGGACGGTGCTGGGGCCGGGGAAAAACTGTTTTTT
>TRBJ2-3|.|TRBV7-6|TRBD1
CASSQEQGNTQYF
TGTGCCAGCAGCCAAGAACAGGGGAATACGCAGTATTTT
>TRBJ2-3|.|TRBV19|.
CASSPGLAGAWNTQYF
TGTGCCAGTAGCCCGGGTCTGGCGGGGGCCTGGAATACGCAGTATTTT
>TRBJ1-4|once|TRBV19|.
CASSIGSGANEKLFF
TGTGCCAGTAGTATTGGGTCAGGGGCTAATGAAAAACTGTTTTTT
>TRBJ2-2|.|TRBV5-1|TRBD1
CASSGTENTGELFF
TGCGCCAGTTCCGGGACAGAGAACACCGGGGAGCTGTTTTTT
>TRBJ2-2|.|TRBV3-1/TRBV3-2|.
CASSKGLLNTGELFF
TGTGCCAGCAGCAAGGGACTTTTAAACACCGGGGAGCTGTTTTTT
>TRBJ1-5|.|TRBV18|.
CASSPEYNQPQHF
TGTGCCAGCTCTCCCGAGTACAATCAGCCCCAGCATTTT
>TRBJ2-5|.|TRBV6-5|TRBD1
CASRRAGGSETQYF
TGTGCCAGCCGAAGGGCAGGGGGCTCAGAGACCCAGTACTTC
>TRBJ2-1|.|TRBV4-3|TRBD1
CASSPRTGHYNEQFF
TGCGCCAGCAGCCCGCGGACAGGGCATTACAATGAGCAGTTCTTC
>TRBJ1-3|.|TRBV9|.
CASSGSSSGNTIYF
TGTGCCAGCAGCGGGAGTTCCTCTGGAAACACCATATATTTT
>TRBJ2-3|.|TRBV4-3|TRBD2
CASSHGGGITDTQYF
TGCGCCAGCAGCCACGGCGGGGGGATCACAGATACGCAGTATTTT
>TRBJ1-3|.|TRBV5-1|TRBD1
CASSLGGTGGGNTIYF
TGCGCCAGCAGCTTGGGAGGGACAGGAGGCGGAAACACCATATATTTT
>TRBJ1-4|once|TRBV2|TRBD1
CASREQKTGKGGKLFF
TGTGCCAGCAGGGAACAAAAGACAGGGAAGGGAGGAAAACTGTTTTTT
>TRBJ2-2|.|TRBV29-1|TRBD2
CSAAASGVSGELFF
TGCAGCGCGGCGGCTAGCGGGGTTTCTGGGGAGCTGTTTTTT
>TRBJ1-1|.|TRBV7-9|.
CASSLGLWDTDGAFF
TGTGCCAGCAGCTTAGGCTTATGGGACACTGATGGGGCTTTCTTT
>TRBJ1-4|.|TRBV10-1|.
CASSGNVREELFF
TGCGCCAGCAGTGGTAACGTCAGGGAAGAACTGTTTTTT
>TRBJ1-2|.|TRBV5-1|.
CASSLAQGRDGYTF
TGCGCCAGCAGCTTGGCCCAGGGGAGGGATGGCTACACCTTC
>TRBJ1-1|.|TRBV7-9|.
CASSADRLTPSEAFF
TGTGCCAGCAGCGCCGACAGGCTAACTCCATCTGAAGCTTTCTTT
>TRBJ2-5|few|TRBV3-1/TRBV3-2|.
CASSQQREETQYF
TGTGCCAGCAGCCAACAGCGAGAAGAGACCCAGTACTTC
>TRBJ1-1|.|TRBV2|.
CASSEARVQNTEAFF
TGTGCCAGCAGTGAGGCGAGGGTCCAGAACACTGAAGCTTTCTTT
>TRBJ2-7|.|TRBV29-1|TRBD2
CSVLAGYEQYF
TGCAGCGTTCTAGCGGGTTACGAGCAGTACTTC
>TRBJ1-1|few|TRBV3-1/TRBV3-2|TRBD1
CASSQGRTGRAFF
TGTGCCAGCAGCCAAGGCAGGACAGGGCGGGCTTTCTTT
>TRBJ2-1|.|TRBV4-3|TRBD2
CASSQGAGGQSYNEQFF
TGCGCCAGCAGCCAAGGGGCGGGGGGGCAGTCCTACAATGAGCAGTTCTTC
>TRBJ1-1|few|TRBV4-1|.
CASSQDPGGVAFF
TGCGCCAGCAGCCAAGATCCCGGGGGGGTAGCTTTCTTT
>TRBJ1-5|.|TRBV5-1|TRBD1
CASSTGDRADSNQPQHF
TGCGCCAGCAGCACGGGGGACAGGGCTGACAGCAATCAGCCCCAGCATTTT
>TRBJ2-2|.|TRBV19|TRBD1
CASRSGGSDTGELFF
TGTGCCAGTAGATCAGGGGGCAGCGACACCGGGGAGCTGTTTTTT
>TRBJ1-4|once|TRBV2|TRBD1
CASSRDSRNEKLFF
TGTGCCAGCAGCCGGGACAGCCGTAATGAAAAACTGTTTTTT
>TRBJ2-4|.|TRBV6-6|TRBD2
CASSRLAGRILAKNIQYF
TGTGCCAGCAGCCGACTAGCGGGGCGAATCCTAGCCAAAAACATTCAGTACTTC
>TRBJ1-3|.|TRBV25-1|.
CASSQRGYSGNTIYF
TGTGCCAGCAGTCAGCGGGGGTACTCTGGAAACACCATATATTTT
>TRBJ2-4|once|TRBV12-5|.
CASGLDDIRGNIQYF
TGTGCTAGTGGTTTGGACGACATCCGAGGGAACATTCAGTACTTC
>TRBJ2-7|.|TRBV6-4|TRBD1
CASSDGTVRSGEQYF
TGTGCCAGCAGTGATGGGACAGTTCGGTCTGGCGAGCAGTACTTC
>TRBJ1-2|few|TRBV19|.
CASTTTWGGSYYGYTF
TGTGCCAGTACCACTACTTGGGGGGGGTCTTACTATGGCTACACCTTC
>TRBJ1-4|.|TRBV2|.
CASSGTAEKLFF
TGTGCCAGCAGTGGGACAGCCGAAAAACTGTTTTTT
>TRBJ1-6|.|TRBV10-3|TRBD1
CAISETTGQGKKKALHF
TGTGCCATCAGTGAGACAACGGGACAGGGGAAGAAAAAGGCCCTCCACTTT
>TRBJ2-7|.|TRBV18|TRBD1
CASSALPGTGVEQYF
TGTGCCAGCTCAGCTCTACCCGGGACAGGGGTCGAGCAGTACTTC
>TRBJ1-6|.|TRBV5-1|.
CASSPGDSNSPLHF
TGCGCCAGCAGCCCGGGGGACTCAAATTCACCCCTCCACTTT
>TRBJ2-7|.|TRBV9|TRBD1
CASSVVPTGVYEQYF
TGTGCCAGCAGCGTAGTTCCGACAGGGGTCTACGAGCAGTACTTC
>TRBJ1-4|.|TRBV18|.
CASSRGREDEKLFF
TGTGCCAGCTCACGGGGAAGGGAGGATGAAAAACTGTTTTTT
>TRBJ1-6|.|TRBV7-9|.
CASSLEGDIGAIHF
TGTGCCAGCAGCTTAGAAGGGGACATCGGGGCGATCCACTTT
>TRBJ1-3|.|TRBV27|TRBD1
CASGGTDSGNTIYF
TGTGCCAGCGGAGGGACAGACTCTGGAAACACCATATATTTT